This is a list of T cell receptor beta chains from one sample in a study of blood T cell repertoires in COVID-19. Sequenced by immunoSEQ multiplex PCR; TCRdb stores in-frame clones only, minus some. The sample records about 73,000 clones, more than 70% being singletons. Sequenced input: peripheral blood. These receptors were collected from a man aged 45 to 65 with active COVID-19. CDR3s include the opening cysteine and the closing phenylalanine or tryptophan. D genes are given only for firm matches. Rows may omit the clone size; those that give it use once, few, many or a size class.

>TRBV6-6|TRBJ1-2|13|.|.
CASSSPQTYGYTF
TGTGCCAGCAGTTCACCACAGACCTATGGCTACACCTTC
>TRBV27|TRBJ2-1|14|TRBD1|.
CASSLGDSNNEQFF
TGTGCCAGCAGTTTAGGGGACAGTAACAATGAGCAGTTCTTC
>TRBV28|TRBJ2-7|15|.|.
CASAPGGTSLYEQYF
TGTGCCAGCGCCCCAGGGGGGACTTCCCTCTACGAGCAGTACTTC
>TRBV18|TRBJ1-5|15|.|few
CASSPPLMGGQPQHF
TGTGCCAGCTCACCACCCTTAATGGGGGGTCAGCCCCAGCATTTT
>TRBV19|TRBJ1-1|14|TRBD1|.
CAVGPGQRGTEAFF
TGTGCCGTAGGCCCGGGACAGAGGGGGACTGAAGCTTTCTTT
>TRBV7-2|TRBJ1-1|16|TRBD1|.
CASSLTPSTGGTEAFF
TGTGCCAGCAGCCTTACCCCTTCGACAGGGGGCACTGAAGCTTTCTTT
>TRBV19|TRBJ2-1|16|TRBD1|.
CASSISGTGGFNEQFF
TGTGCCAGTAGTATTTCCGGGACAGGGGGCTTCAATGAGCAGTTCTTC
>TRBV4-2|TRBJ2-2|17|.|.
CASSQEDWTVNTGELFF
TGTGCCAGCAGCCAAGAAGACTGGACAGTAAACACCGGGGAGCTGTTTTTT
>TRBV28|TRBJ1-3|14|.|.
CASSLTYRGNTIYF
TGTGCCAGCAGTTTAACCTACAGGGGAAACACCATATATTTT
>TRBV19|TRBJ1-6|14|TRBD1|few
CASRGTGFISPLHF
TGTGCCAGTCGGGGGACAGGGTTTATTTCACCCCTCCACTTT
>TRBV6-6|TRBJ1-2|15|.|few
CASSYSKGPLGGYTF
TGTGCCAGCAGTTACTCGAAGGGGCCCCTGGGTGGCTACACCTTC
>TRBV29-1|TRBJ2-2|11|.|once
CSVGIAGELFF
TGCAGCGTTGGTATCGCCGGGGAGCTGTTTTTT
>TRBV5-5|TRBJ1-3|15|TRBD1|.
CASSVETGSGNTIYF
TGTGCCAGCAGCGTTGAGACAGGGTCTGGAAACACCATATATTTT
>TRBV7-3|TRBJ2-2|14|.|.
CASSSGQPTGELFF
TGTGCCAGCAGCTCAGGACAGCCCACCGGGGAGCTGTTTTTT
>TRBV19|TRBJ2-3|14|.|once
CASSISRGLDTQYF
TGTGCCAGTAGTATAAGCAGGGGTTTAGATACGCAGTATTTT
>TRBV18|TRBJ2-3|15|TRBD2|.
CASSLRTSIADTQYF
TGTGCCAGCTCACTCCGGACTAGCATTGCAGATACGCAGTATTTT
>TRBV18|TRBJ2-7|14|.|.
CASSPQGGGYEQYF
TGTGCCAGCTCACCCCAGGGGGGAGGCTACGAGCAGTACTTC
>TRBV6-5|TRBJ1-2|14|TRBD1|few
CASSGTGNLYGYTF
TGTGCCAGCTCGGGGACAGGGAATTTGTATGGCTACACCTTC
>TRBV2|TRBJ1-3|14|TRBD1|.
CASMGQGNGNTIYF
TGTGCCAGCATGGGACAGGGTAATGGAAACACCATATATTTT
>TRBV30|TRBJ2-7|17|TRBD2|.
CAWSPPPRLALTYEQYF
TGTGCCTGGAGTCCACCCCCGAGACTAGCTCTAACCTACGAGCAGTACTTC
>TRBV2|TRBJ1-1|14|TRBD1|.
CASSEYRGNTEAFF
TGTGCCAGCAGTGAATACAGGGGTAACACTGAAGCTTTCTTT
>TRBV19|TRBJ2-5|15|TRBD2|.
CASSPWTSGTETQYF
TGTGCCAGTAGTCCCTGGACTAGCGGGACAGAGACCCAGTACTTC
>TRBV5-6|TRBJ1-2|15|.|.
CASSRRPPTGYGYTF
TGTGCCAGCAGCAGACGTCCCCCTACAGGGTACGGCTACACCTTC
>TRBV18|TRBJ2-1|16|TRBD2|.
CASSLTSGSGSDEQFF
TGTGCCAGCTCACTGACTAGCGGGAGTGGTAGCGATGAGCAGTTCTTC
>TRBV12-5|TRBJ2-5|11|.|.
CASGERETQYF
TGTGCTAGTGGGGAGCGAGAGACCCAGTACTTC
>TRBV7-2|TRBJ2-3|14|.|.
CASSGGTITDTQYF
TGTGCCAGCAGTGGCGGGACGATCACAGATACGCAGTATTTT
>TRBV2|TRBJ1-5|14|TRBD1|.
CASSWTGGDQPQHF
TGTGCCAGCAGTTGGACAGGGGGAGATCAGCCCCAGCATTTT
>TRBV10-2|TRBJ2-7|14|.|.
CASSDSGTRYEQYF
TGCGCCAGCAGTGACTCCGGGACACGCTACGAGCAGTACTTC
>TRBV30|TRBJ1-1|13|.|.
CAWSSGVNTEAFF
TGTGCCTGGAGCTCAGGGGTGAACACTGAAGCTTTCTTT
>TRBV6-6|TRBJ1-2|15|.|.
CASSTPGGQGYGYTF
TGTGCCAGCAGTACCCCGGGGGGGCAGGGGTATGGCTACACCTTC
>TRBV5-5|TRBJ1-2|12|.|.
CASSLDPYGYTF
TGTGCCAGCAGCTTGGATCCGTATGGCTACACCTTC
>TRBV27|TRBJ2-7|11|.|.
CASLSGYEQYF
TGTGCCAGCTTATCCGGGTACGAGCAGTACTTC
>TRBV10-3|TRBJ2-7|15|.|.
CAISESGGAVYEQYF
TGTGCCATCAGTGAGTCGGGGGGGGCGGTCTACGAGCAGTACTTC
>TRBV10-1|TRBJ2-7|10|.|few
CASSSYEQYF
TGCGCCAGCAGTTCTTACGAGCAGTACTTC
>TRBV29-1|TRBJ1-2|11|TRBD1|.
CSVQGSYGYTF
TGCAGCGTACAGGGGAGCTATGGCTACACCTTC
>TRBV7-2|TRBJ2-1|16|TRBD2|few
CASSRRGASGGGGQFF
TGTGCCAGCAGCCGCCGAGGCGCTAGCGGGGGCGGGGGGCAGTTCTTC
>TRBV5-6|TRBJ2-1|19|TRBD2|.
CASSLVGTSGRSSYNEQFF
TGTGCCAGCAGCTTGGTTGGGACTAGCGGGAGGTCTAGCTACAATGAGCAGTTCTTC
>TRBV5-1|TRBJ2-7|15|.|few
CASARGSASTYEQYF
TGCGCCAGTGCCAGAGGCTCCGCGTCTACCTACGAGCAGTACTTC
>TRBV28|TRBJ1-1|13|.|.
CASSPEANTEAFF
TGTGCCAGCAGTCCGGAGGCGAACACTGAAGCTTTCTTT
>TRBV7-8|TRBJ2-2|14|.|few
CASSMGLFTGELFF
TGTGCCAGCAGCATGGGACTCTTCACCGGGGAGCTGTTTTTT
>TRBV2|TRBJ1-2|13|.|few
CASSPDADSGYTF
TGTGCCAGCAGTCCCGACGCGGACAGCGGCTACACCTTC
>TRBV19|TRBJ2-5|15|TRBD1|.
CASSTRDSPKETQYF
TGTGCCAGTAGTACCCGGGACAGCCCCAAAGAGACCCAGTACTTC
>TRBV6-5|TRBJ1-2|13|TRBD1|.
CASGPDRGTGYTF
TGTGCCAGCGGTCCGGACAGGGGGACTGGCTACACCTTC
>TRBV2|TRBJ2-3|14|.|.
CASRGDFHTDTQYF
TGTGCCAGCAGGGGGGACTTCCACACAGATACGCAGTATTTT
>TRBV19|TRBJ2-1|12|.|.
CASSSGYNEQFF
TGTGCCAGTAGCAGCGGGTACAATGAGCAGTTCTTC
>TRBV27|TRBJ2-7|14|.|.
CASSFALGAYEQYF
TGTGCCAGCAGTTTTGCTCTAGGAGCCTACGAGCAGTACTTC
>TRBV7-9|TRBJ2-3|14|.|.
CASSLRQNTDTQYF
TGTGCCAGCAGCTTAAGACAGAACACAGATACGCAGTATTTT
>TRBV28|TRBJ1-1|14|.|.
CASSSRGGRLEAFF
TGTGCCAGCAGTTCGCGGGGGGGCAGACTTGAAGCTTTCTTT
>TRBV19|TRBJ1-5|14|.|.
CASSSGGGNQPQHF
TGTGCCAGTAGTTCGGGGGGCGGTAATCAGCCCCAGCATTTT
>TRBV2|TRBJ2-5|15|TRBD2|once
CASSGVRGTRKGQYF
TGTGCCAGCAGTGGAGTTAGGGGGACTAGGAAGGGCCAGTACTTC
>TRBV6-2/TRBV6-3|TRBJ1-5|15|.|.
CASSYVGLGNQPQHF
TGTGCCAGCAGTTACGTTGGACTTGGGAATCAGCCCCAGCATTTT
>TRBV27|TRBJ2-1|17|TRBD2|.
CASSPSGGGGVLREQFF
TGTGCCAGCAGTCCGTCTGGGGGGGGAGGGGTTCTACGTGAGCAGTTCTTC
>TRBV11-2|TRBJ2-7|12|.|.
CASSLAGVEQYF
TGTGCCAGCAGCTTAGCGGGGGTTGAGCAGTACTTC
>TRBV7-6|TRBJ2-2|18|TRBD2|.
CASSSMRGRVFNTGELFF
TGTGCCAGCAGCTCAATGCGGGGGAGGGTGTTCAACACCGGGGAGCTGTTTTTT